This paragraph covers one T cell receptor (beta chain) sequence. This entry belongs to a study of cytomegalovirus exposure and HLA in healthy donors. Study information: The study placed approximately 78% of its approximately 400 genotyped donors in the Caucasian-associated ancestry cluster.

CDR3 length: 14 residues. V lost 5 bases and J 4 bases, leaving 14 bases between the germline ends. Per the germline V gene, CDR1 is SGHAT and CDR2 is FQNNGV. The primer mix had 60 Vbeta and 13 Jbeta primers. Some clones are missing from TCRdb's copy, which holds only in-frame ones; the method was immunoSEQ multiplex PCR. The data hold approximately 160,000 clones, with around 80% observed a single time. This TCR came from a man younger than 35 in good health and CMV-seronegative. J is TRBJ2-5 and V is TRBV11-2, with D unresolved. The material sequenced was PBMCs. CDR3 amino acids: CASSPTRPGETQYF. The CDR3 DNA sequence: TGTGCCAGCAGCCCGACACGGCCAGGAGAGACCCAGTACTTC.